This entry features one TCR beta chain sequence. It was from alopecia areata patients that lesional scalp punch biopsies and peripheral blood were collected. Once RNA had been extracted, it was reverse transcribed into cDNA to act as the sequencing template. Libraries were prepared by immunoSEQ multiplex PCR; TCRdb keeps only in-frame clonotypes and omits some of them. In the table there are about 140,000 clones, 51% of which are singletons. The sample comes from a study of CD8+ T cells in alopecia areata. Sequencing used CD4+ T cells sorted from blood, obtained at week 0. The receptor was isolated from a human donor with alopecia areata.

CDR3 in DNA: TGTGCCAGCAGCCGGGGAGGTCTGGAAGGAAACACCATATATTTT. Translation gives CASSRGGLEGNTIYF. This chain connects TRBV7-2 to TRBJ1-3; D is undetermined. V gave up 5 bases and J gave up 4 bases, with 15 bases separating them. This CDR3 contains 15 residues. Per the germline V gene, CDR1 is SGHTA and CDR2 is FQGNSA.